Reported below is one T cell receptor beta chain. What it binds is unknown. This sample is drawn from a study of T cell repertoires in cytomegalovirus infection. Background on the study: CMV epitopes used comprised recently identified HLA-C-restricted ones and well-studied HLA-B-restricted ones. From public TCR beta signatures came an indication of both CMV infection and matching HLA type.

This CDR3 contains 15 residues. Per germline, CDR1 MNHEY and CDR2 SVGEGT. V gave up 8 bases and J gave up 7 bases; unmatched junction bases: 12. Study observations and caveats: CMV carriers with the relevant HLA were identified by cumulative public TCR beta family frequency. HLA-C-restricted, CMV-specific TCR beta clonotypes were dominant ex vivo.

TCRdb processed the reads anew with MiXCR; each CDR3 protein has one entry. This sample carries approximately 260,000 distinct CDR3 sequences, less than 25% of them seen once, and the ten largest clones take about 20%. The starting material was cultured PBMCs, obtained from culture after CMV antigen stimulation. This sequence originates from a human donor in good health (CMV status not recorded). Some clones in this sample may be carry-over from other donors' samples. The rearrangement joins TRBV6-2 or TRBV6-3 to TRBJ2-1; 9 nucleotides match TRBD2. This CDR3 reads CASRPPGLAQNEQFF. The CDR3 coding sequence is TGTGCCAGCCGTCCACCGGGACTAGCCCAGAATGAGCAGTTCTTC.